These 12 T cell receptor beta chains originate from one sample sequenced in a study of T-cell memory formation after mild COVID-19. TCRdb redid the calling of the 5' RACE reads with MiXCR, one entry per CDR3 protein. Of about 270,000 distinct CDR3 sequences listed, around 15% are singletons. The sequencing sample was made of PBMCs or a T cell subset sorted from them (not recorded which). These receptors came from a young man who had mild COVID-19 (a few samples of this study predate the infection). Cell type and time point are not known.

The sample holds many counts of this clonotype. The genes are TRBV4-3 and TRBJ1-2, with D unclear. The CDR3 has 14 residues. Trimming removed 1 base at V and 0 bases at J, with 6 bases between. The V gene's germline CDR1 is LGHNA and CDR2 YSLEER. In DNA form, the CDR3 reads TGCGCCAGCAGCCAAGGAGGGACTAACTATGGCTACACCTTC. Translation gives CASSQGGTNYGYTF.

This chain uses TRBV6-1 with TRBJ2-3, with unresolved D. The germline CDR1 and CDR2 sequences are MNHNS and SASEGT. The CDR3 contains 12 residues. Trimming shortened V by 4 bases and J by 8 bases, and 10 bases separated the two germline ends. The CDR3 region is CASSASLVTQYF. As DNA, the CDR3 is TGTGCCAGCAGTGCGAGCCTAGTTACGCAGTATTTT.

This clonotype has just a few counts. The chain links TRBV9 to TRBJ1-4; D gene uncertain. The CDR3 contains 13 residues. Germline V gives CDR1 SGDLS, CDR2 YYNGEE. Between the trimmed V and J ends, which lost 4 bases and 2 bases, there was a span of 6 bases. The CDR3 DNA sequence: TGTGCCAGCAGCCTCGGTACTAATGAAAAACTGTTTTTT. It encodes CASSLGTNEKLFF.

The sample holds a few counts of this clonotype. This chain connects TRBV9 to TRBJ2-5; D is undetermined. Germline CDR1 reads SGDLS; CDR2 reads YYNGEE. The CDR3 extends over 15 amino acids. The V end was cut by 0 bases, the J end by 5 bases, with 14 bases between. For the CDR3, the DNA is TGTGCCAGCAGCGTAGAAGGGCAAGGTTGGGAGACCCAGTACTTC. Residues: CASSVEGQGWETQYF.

This clonotype showed up just a few times. The chain is built from TRBV6-5 and TRBJ2-7; TRBD1 matches at 7 bases. Germline values: CDR1 MNHEY, CDR2 SVGAGI. V lost 6 bases and J lost 2; bases outside the gene matches: 4. The CDR3 is made up of 13 amino acids. CDR3 bases: TGTGCCAGCAGCCAGGGGGTCGCCTACGAGCAGTACTTC. This sequence encodes CASSQGVAYEQYF.

This clonotype was detected only a few times. J is TRBJ2-5 and V is TRBV3-1; D call uncertain. The CDR3 sequence is 14 residues long. Germline-derived CDR1 and CDR2 are LGHDT and YNNKEL (reference sequence). The V and J ends lost 1 base and 4 bases respectively, with 10 bases between them. Here the CDR3 DNA reads TGTGCCAGCAGCCAAGGTGGGCTGCGAGAGACCCAGTACTTC. Its protein is CASSQGGLRETQYF.

The chain couples TRBV4-3 to TRBJ1-4, with D tentatively TRBD1 (5 bases). This CDR3 region has 15 residues. CDR1 is LGHNA and CDR2 is YSLEER in the germline V gene. Trimming removed 0 bases at V and 7 bases at J, with 12 bases between. CDR3 sequence (DNA): TGCGCCAGCAGCCAAGATCTTGCCAGGGTTGAAAAACTGTTTTTT. Protein product: CASSQDLARVEKLFF.

The chain joins TRBV10-3 to TRBJ2-2; weak D call: TRBD2 (6 bases). Trimming cost V 8 bases and J 4 bases, with 8 bases left between them. The CDR3 has 12 amino acids. Germline V gene data show CDR1 as ENHRY and CDR2 as SYGVKD. The CDR3 sequence: CAIGGVTGELFF. CDR3 bases: TGTGCCATCGGCGGGGTCACCGGGGAGCTGTTTTTT.

This rearrangement joins TRBV12-3 or TRBV12-4 to TRBJ1-5; D is perhaps TRBD1 (6 bases). V was cut by 5 bases and J by 7 bases, with 15 bases left in between. The CDR3 consists of 14 residues. The CDR3 nucleotides are TGTGCCAGCAGTCCAGGGGTGGAGGGGCAGCCCCAGCATTTT. It specifies CASSPGVEGQPQHF.

The rearrangement joins TRBV5-1 to TRBJ2-3; 11 bases align to TRBD1. Per germline, CDR1 SGHRS and CDR2 YFSETQ. The CDR3 runs 15 residues. With V trimmed by 2 bases and J by 4 bases, 3 bases remained unmatched. Here the CDR3 DNA reads TGCGCCAGCAGCTTTGGGACAGGGGGACCAGATACGCAGTATTTT. Translation: CASSFGTGGPDTQYF.

The chain is built from TRBV7-9 and TRBJ2-7; perhaps TRBD1 as D (6 bases). CDR1 and CDR2 (germline): SEHNR, FQNEAQ (reference sequence). V lost 2 bases, J lost 3 bases, and 11 bases lay in between. CDR3 size: 14 residues. CDR3 nucleotide sequence: TGTGCCAGCAGCTTAAGTGGCAGGGGCTACGAGCAGTACTTC. The encoded protein is CASSLSGRGYEQYF.

This clonotype was counted only a few times. The chain employs TRBV6-1 and TRBJ2-6; TRBD1 matches 7 bases. The CDR3 sequence is 17 residues long. Germline CDR1 MNHNS, CDR2 SASEGT. V dropped 3 bases and J dropped 2; count of bases not matched to a gene: 7. CDR3 region: CASSDGRGLTGANVLTF. The CDR3 DNA sequence: TGTGCCAGCAGTGACGGTAGGGGGCTTACTGGGGCCAACGTCCTGACTTTC.